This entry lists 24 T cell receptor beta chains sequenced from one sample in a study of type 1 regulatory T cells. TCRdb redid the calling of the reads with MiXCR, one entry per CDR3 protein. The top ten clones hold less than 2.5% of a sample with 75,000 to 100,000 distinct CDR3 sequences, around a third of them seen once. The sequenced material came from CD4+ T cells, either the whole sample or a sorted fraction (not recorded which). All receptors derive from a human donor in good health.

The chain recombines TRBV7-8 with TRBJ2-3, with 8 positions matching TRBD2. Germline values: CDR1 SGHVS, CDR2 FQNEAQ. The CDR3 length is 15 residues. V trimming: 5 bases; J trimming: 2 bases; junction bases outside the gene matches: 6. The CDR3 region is CASSPLAGLTDTQYF. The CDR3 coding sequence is TGTGCCAGCAGCCCCCTAGCGGGCCTCACAGATACGCAGTATTTT. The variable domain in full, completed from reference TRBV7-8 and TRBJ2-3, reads GAGVSQSPRYKVAKRGQDVALRCDPISGHVSLFWYQQALGQGPEFLTYFQNEAQLDKSGLPSDRFFAERPEGSVSTLKIQRTQQEDSAVYLCASSPLAGLTDTQYFGPGTRLTVL.

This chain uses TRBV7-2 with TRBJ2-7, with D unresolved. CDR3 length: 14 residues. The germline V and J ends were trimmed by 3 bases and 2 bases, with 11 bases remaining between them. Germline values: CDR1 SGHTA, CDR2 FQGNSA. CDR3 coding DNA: TGTGCCAGCAGCTTTAGGACGGCGACCTACGAGCAGTACTTC. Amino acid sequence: CASSFRTATYEQYF.

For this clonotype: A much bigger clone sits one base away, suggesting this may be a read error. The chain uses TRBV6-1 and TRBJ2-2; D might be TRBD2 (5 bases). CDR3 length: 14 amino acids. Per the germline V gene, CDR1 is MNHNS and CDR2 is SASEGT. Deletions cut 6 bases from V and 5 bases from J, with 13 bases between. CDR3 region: CASSQKPGTGELFF. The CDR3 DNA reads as TGTGCCAGCAGCCAAAAACCGGGGACCGGGGAGCTGTTTTTT.

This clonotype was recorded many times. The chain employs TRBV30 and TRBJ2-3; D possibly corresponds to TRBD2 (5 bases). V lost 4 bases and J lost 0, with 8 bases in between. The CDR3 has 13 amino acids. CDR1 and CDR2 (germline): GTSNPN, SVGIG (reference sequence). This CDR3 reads CAWTGSSTDTQYF. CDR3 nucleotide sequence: TGTGCCTGGACGGGATCTAGCACAGATACGCAGTATTTT.

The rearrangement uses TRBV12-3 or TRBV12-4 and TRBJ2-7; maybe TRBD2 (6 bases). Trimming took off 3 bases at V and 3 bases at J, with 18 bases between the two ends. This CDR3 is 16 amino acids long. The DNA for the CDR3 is TGTGCCAGCAGTTTCCCGTGGACACGGGGGAACTACGAGCAGTACTTC. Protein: CASSFPWTRGNYEQYF.

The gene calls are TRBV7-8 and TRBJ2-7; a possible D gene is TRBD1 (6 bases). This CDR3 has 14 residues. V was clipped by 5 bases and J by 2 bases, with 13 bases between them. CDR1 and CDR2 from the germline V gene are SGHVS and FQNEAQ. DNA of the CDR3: TGTGCCAGCAGCCACCCCAGGGGCGCCTACGAGCAGTACTTC. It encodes CASSHPRGAYEQYF.

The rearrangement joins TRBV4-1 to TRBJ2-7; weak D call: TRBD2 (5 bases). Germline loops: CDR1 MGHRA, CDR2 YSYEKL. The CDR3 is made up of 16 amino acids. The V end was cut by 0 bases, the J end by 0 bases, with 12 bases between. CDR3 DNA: TGCGCCAGCAGCCAAGATGAAGCGGTGAGCTCCTACGAGCAGTACTTC. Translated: CASSQDEAVSSYEQYF.

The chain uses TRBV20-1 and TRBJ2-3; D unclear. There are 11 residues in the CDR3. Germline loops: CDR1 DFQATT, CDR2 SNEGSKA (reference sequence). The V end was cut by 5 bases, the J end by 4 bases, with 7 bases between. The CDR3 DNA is TGCAGTGCTTCGACTGCAGATACGCAGTATTTT. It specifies CSASTADTQYF.

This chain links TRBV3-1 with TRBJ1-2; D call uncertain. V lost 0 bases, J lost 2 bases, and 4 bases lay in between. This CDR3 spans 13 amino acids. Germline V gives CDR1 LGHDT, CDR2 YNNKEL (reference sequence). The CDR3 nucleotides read TGTGCCAGCAGCCAAGAGGCAAACTATGGCTACACCTTC. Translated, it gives CASSQEANYGYTF.

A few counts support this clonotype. The CDR3 loop is CSVWDMSTQVGYGYTF. The CDR3 DNA reads as TGCAGCGTCTGGGACATGTCGACGCAGGTGGGCTATGGCTACACCTTC. The chain carries TRBV29-1 and TRBJ1-2; perhaps TRBD1 as D (6 bases). Trimming removed 6 bases from V and 4 bases from J, with 24 bases in between. Germline loops: CDR1 SQVTM, CDR2 ANQGSEA. This CDR3 spans 16 amino acids.

CDR3 protein: CSAGTGGDQPQHF. DNA for the CDR3: TGCAGCGCCGGGACAGGGGGCGATCAGCCCCAGCATTTT. The rearrangement joins TRBV29-1 to TRBJ1-5; TRBD1 agrees at 12 bases. Unmatched junction bases numbered 3, after V lost 7 bases and J lost 5 bases. CDR1 SQVTM and CDR2 ANQGSEA come from the germline V gene. The CDR3 is 13 residues long.

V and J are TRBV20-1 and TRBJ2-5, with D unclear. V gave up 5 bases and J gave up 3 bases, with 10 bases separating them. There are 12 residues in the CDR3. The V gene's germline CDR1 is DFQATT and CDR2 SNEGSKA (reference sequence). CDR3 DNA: TGCAGTGCTGGCGAGCAGGAAGAGACCCAGTACTTC. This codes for CSAGEQEETQYF.

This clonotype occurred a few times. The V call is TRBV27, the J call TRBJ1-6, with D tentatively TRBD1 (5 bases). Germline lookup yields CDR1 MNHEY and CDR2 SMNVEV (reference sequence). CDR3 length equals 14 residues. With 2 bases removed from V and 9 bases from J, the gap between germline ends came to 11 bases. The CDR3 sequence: CASSLGGVGSPLHF. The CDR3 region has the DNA TGTGCCAGCAGTTTAGGAGGGGTCGGTTCACCCCTCCACTTT.

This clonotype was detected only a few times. CDR3 DNA: TGTGCCAGCAGCTTTGGGGCTCAGGGACTAGCACGCACCGGGGAGCTGTTTTTT. It specifies CASSFGAQGLARTGELFF. The gene calls are TRBV11-2 and TRBJ2-2; 9 bases align to TRBD2. The CDR3 contains 18 residues. The V segment lost 3 bases and the J segment 4 bases; nucleotides outside the gene matches: 12. Germline lookup yields CDR1 SGHAT and CDR2 FQNNGV.

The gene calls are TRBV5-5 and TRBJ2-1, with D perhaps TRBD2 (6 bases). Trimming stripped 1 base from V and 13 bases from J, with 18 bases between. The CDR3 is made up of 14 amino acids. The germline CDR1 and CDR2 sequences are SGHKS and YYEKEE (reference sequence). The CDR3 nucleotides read TGTGCCAGCAGCTTGTGGACTACTCAAGAGACCCAGTTCTTC. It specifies CASSLWTTQETQFF.

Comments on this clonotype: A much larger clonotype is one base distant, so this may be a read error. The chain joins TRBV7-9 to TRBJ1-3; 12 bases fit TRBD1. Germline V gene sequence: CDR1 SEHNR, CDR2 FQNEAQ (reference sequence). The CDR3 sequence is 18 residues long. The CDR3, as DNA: TGTACCAGCAGCTTCGGGACAGGGGGCCGATATTCTGGAAACACCATATATTTT. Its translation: CTSSFGTGGRYSGNTIYF.

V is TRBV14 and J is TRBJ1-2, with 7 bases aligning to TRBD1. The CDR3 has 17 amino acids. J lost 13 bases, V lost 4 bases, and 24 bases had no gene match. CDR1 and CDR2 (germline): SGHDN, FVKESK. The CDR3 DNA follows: TGTGCCAGCAGCCTGACAAACCTTGACCGGGACAGCCAATCTATCACCTTC. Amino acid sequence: CASSLTNLDRDSQSITF.

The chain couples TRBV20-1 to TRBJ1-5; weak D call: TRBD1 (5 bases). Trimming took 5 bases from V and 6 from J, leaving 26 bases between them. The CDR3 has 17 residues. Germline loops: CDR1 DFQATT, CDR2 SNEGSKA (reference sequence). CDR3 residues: CSAGAARSGTLGQPQHF. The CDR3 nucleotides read TGCAGTGCTGGGGCCGCCCGCTCCGGGACTTTGGGTCAGCCCCAGCATTTT.

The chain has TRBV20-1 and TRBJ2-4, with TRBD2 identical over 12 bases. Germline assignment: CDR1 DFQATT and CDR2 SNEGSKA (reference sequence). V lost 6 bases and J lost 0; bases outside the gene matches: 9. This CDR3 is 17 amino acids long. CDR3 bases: TGCAGTGCCGCCGGACTAGCGGGACGACTAGCCAAAAACATTCAGTACTTC. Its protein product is CSAAGLAGRLAKNIQYF.

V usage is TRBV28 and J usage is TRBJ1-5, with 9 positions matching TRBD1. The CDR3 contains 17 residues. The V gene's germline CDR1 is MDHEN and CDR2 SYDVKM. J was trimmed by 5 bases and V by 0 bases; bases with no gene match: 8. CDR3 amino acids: CASSLWVGQGTDQPQHF. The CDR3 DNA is TGTGCCAGCAGTTTATGGGTGGGACAGGGCACCGATCAGCCCCAGCATTTT.

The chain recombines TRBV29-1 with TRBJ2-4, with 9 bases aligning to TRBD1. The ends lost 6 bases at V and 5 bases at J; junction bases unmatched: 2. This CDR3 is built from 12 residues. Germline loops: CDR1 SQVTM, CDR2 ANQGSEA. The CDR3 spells CSVRDRENIQYF. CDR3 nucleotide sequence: TGCAGCGTCCGGGACAGGGAAAACATTCAGTACTTC.

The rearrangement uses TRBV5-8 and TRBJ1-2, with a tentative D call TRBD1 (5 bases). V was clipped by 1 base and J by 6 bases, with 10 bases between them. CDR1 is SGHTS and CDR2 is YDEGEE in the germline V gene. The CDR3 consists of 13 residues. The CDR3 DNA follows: TGTGCCAGCAGCTTGACCGGGACGGATGGCTACACCTTC. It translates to CASSLTGTDGYTF.

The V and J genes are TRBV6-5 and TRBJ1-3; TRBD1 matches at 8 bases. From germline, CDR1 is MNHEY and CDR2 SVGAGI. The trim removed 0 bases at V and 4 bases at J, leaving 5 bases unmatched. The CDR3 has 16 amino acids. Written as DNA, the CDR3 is TGTGCCAGCAGTTACTCGCAGGGGGCGACGGGAAACACCATATATTTT. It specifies CASSYSQGATGNTIYF.

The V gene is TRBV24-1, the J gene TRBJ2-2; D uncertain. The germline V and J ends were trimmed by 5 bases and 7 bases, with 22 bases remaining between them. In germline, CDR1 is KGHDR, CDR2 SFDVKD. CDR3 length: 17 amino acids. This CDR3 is CATSGGTALRMGGELFF. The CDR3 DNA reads TGTGCCACCAGTGGGGGAACCGCCCTGAGGATGGGCGGGGAGCTGTTTTTT.